This TCR beta chain stems from a study of blood T cell repertoires in COVID-19. Study background: Whether acute or convalescent, the COVID-19 samples came from the United States, Italy and Spain. Sources were T cells, B-cell-depleted T cells, or PBMCs; the material itself was cDNA or gDNA.

In the original processing: Cell counts per sample came from amplifying reference gene primers. Method: immunoSEQ multiplex PCR; TCRdb's copy keeps in-frame clones and lacks some. That table is the source of V, J and clone size, and D and trimming were worked out from the DNA. The repertoire holds 160,000 or so clones, 85% to 90% seen once, with about 6.6% in the top ten. This study enrolled people aged roughly 18 to 89 from around 26 US geographic areas. The CDR3 runs 15 residues. CDR1 is SGHAT, CDR2 FQNNGV, per germline. The trim removed 3 bases at V and 9 bases at J, leaving 10 bases unmatched. The sequencing sample was made of PBMCs or T cells enriched from blood (not recorded which). The source is a woman aged 45-59 years who had recovered from COVID-19. The chain joins TRBV11-2 to TRBJ2-1; 8 nucleotides line up with TRBD2. The CDR3, as DNA: TGTGCCAGCAGCTTTATCCAGCGGGGGACAATTGAGCAGTTCTTC. Its protein is CASSFIQRGTIEQFF.